The 24 T cell receptor beta chains given below trace back to one sample, sequenced in a study of OX40 agonist ivuxolimab in advanced cancers. Some clones are missing from TCRdb's copy, which holds only in-frame ones; the method was immunoSEQ multiplex PCR. This table holds 35,000 to 55,000 clones, roughly four fifths found once. The sample in question was CD4+ or CD8+ T cells sorted from blood, obtained in a trial of the OX40 agonist ivuxolimab. Source of these receptors: an adult with an advanced solid tumor such as melanoma, head and neck, liver or kidney cancer.

This chain links TRBV11-3 with TRBJ2-5, with a weak D call TRBD1 (6 bases). With 8 bases removed from V and 5 bases from J, the gap between germline ends came to 18 bases. The CDR3 length is 14 residues. Germline loops: CDR1 SGHNT, CDR2 YENEEA. CDR3 sequence: CASAPSRGHETQYF. The CDR3 DNA is TGTGCCAGCGCCCCCAGCAGGGGCCATGAGACCCAGTACTTC.

This chain connects TRBV4-1 to TRBJ2-4; D is ambiguous. CDR3 length equals 16 residues. CDR1 and CDR2 (germline): MGHRA, YSYEKL. Trimming cost V 4 bases and J 1 base, with 14 bases left between them. Here the CDR3 reads CASSPRTAVAKNIQYF. CDR3 DNA: TGCGCCAGCAGCCCAAGGACGGCCGTGGCCAAAAACATTCAGTACTTC.

This clone appeared a few times. This sequence joins TRBV9 and TRBJ1-6; D remains unclear. The CDR3 is made up of 12 amino acids. CDR1 SGDLS and CDR2 YYNGEE come from the germline V gene. V lost 2 bases and J lost 9, with 6 bases in between. The CDR3 is CASSVAVSPLHF. DNA of the CDR3: TGTGCCAGCAGCGTTGCGGTTTCACCCCTCCACTTT.

The J gene is TRBJ2-7, the V gene TRBV28; 11 bases are shared with TRBD2. The CDR3 extends over 15 amino acids. The J segment lost 5 bases and the V segment lost 3 bases, leaving 6 bases of the junction unmatched. CDR1 and CDR2 from the germline V gene are MDHEN and SYDVKM. The CDR3: CASSFPSSGRNEQYF. CDR3 bases: TGTGCCAGCAGTTTCCCCTCTAGCGGGAGGAACGAGCAGTACTTC.

The chain employs TRBV11-2 and TRBJ2-7; no reliable D call. V was pared by 5 bases and J by 6 bases, with 20 bases between. CDR3 length equals 15 residues. CDR1 is SGHAT, CDR2 FQNNGV, per germline. The DNA for the CDR3 is TGTGCCAGCAGCCTACCCGACATGTGGGTAGGCGAGCAGTACTTC. Its protein is CASSLPDMWVGEQYF.

This chain connects TRBV15 to TRBJ2-2; D is perhaps TRBD1 (6 bases). The CDR3 extends over 16 amino acids. Deletions cut 4 bases from V and 4 bases from J, with 16 bases between. CDR1 and CDR2 from the germline V gene are LNHNV and YYDKDF (reference sequence). This chain's CDR3 is CATSMVWGLGTGELFF. For the CDR3, the DNA is TGTGCCACCAGCATGGTTTGGGGGCTCGGCACCGGGGAGCTGTTTTTT.

V and J are TRBV15 and TRBJ2-7, with D hard to call. V gave up 8 bases and J gave up 3 bases, with 14 bases separating them. Germline CDR1 reads LNHNV; CDR2 reads YYDKDF (reference sequence). The CDR3 is 13 residues long. The CDR3 nucleotides read TGTGCCACCGCCAACTACCTGGGCTACGAGCAGTACTTC. Translating it yields CATANYLGYEQYF.

This clone appeared a single time. The CDR3 DNA reads TGTGCCAGCAGACTCAGGGCAACTAATGAAAAACTGTTTTTT. This codes for CASRLRATNEKLFF. The gene calls are TRBV6-6 and TRBJ1-4; D is possibly TRBD1 (5 bases). The CDR3 loop spans 14 amino acids. CDR1 is MNHNY and CDR2 is SVGAGI in the germline V gene (reference sequence). The V and J ends lost 6 bases and 0 bases respectively, with 8 bases between them.

The DNA for the CDR3 is TGTGCCAGCAGCCAAGATGGGGGGGCCGCTACGCAGTATTTT. The encoded protein is CASSQDGGAATQYF. The chain uses TRBV14 and TRBJ2-3, with D tentatively TRBD2 (7 bases). Between the trimmed V and J ends, which lost 0 bases and 8 bases, there was a span of 12 bases. This CDR3 spans 14 amino acids. Germline values: CDR1 SGHDN, CDR2 FVKESK.

The J gene is TRBJ1-3, the V gene TRBV9, with unresolved D. This CDR3 contains 17 residues. With 0 bases removed from V and 4 bases from J, the gap between germline ends came to 17 bases. Germline-derived CDR1 and CDR2 are SGDLS and YYNGEE. CDR3 sequence: CASSVGSLSLAGNTIYF. The CDR3 DNA reads TGTGCCAGCAGCGTAGGGTCCCTATCCCTGGCGGGAAACACCATATATTTT.

The chain uses TRBV11-1 and TRBJ2-1; D is possibly TRBD2 (6 bases). The V and J ends lost 1 base and 2 bases respectively, with 9 bases between them. CDR1 SGHAT and CDR2 FQDESV come from the germline V gene (reference sequence). The CDR3 runs 15 residues. The CDR3 DNA sequence: TGTGCCAGCAGCTTAGATGGCGGGACCTACAATGAGCAGTTCTTC. Residues: CASSLDGGTYNEQFF.

DNA of the CDR3: TGTGCCATCAGTGAGAAAGGCGTCGACGAAAAACTGTTTTTT. As protein: CAISEKGVDEKLFF. The rearrangement joins TRBV10-3 to TRBJ1-4, with D hard to call. Trimming removed 2 bases at V and 8 bases at J, with 12 bases between. The CDR3 sequence is 14 residues long. CDR1 and CDR2 from the germline V gene are ENHRY and SYGVKD.

The CDR3 spells CASSAGGQGLYEQYF. The CDR3 DNA follows: TGTGCCAGCAGCGCGGGCGGACAGGGCCTCTACGAGCAGTACTTC. The chain has TRBV5-6 and TRBJ2-7; 8 positions agree with TRBD1. CDR1 is SGHDT and CDR2 is YYEEEE in the germline V gene. This CDR3 is built from 15 residues. The V gene end was trimmed by 4 bases and the J gene end by 3 bases; junction bases not matched to a gene: 9.

The V and J genes are TRBV28 and TRBJ2-3; 7 bases agree with TRBD2. Trimming removed 6 bases from V and 7 bases from J; junction bases left unmatched: 16. Germline CDR1 is MDHEN and CDR2 is SYDVKM. This CDR3 contains 16 residues. The DNA of the CDR3 is TGTGCCAGCAGAGGAAGGGCTAGCGGACACACGTATACGCAGTATTTT. It codes for CASRGRASGHTYTQYF.

This clone was counted between two and nine times. The chain carries TRBV2 and TRBJ1-6; unclear D gene. The CDR3 length is 14 residues. Trimming took 4 bases from V and 5 from J, leaving 9 bases between them. Germline CDR1 is SNHLY and CDR2 is FYNNEI. In nucleotides, the CDR3 is TGTGCCAGCAGTGTGCTTAGGGATAATTCACCCCTCCACTTT. It is translated as CASSVLRDNSPLHF.

The chain carries TRBV28 and TRBJ2-7; D is ambiguous. The V end was cut by 3 bases, the J end by 0 bases, with 6 bases between. The CDR3 spans 13 residues. Germline CDR1 MDHEN, CDR2 SYDVKM. DNA for the CDR3: TGTGCCAGCAGTTTGAGGAGCTCCTACGAGCAGTACTTC. Its translation is CASSLRSSYEQYF.

This clone has more than one count but fewer than ten. The gene calls are TRBV7-3 and TRBJ2-5; D not resolved. This CDR3 is built from 15 residues. Trimming removed 0 bases from V and 0 bases from J, with 8 bases in between. Per germline, CDR1 SGHTA and CDR2 FQGTGA. CDR3 in DNA: TGTGCCAGCAGCTTAACAGGGAACCACCAAGAGACCCAGTACTTC. Its translation: CASSLTGNHQETQYF.

The CDR3 DNA reads as TGTGCCAGCAGTTACAGGCGGGGGGGCCACAATGAGCAGTTCTTC. Its translation is CASSYRRGGHNEQFF. The chain couples TRBV6-5 to TRBJ2-1, with 9 bases that match TRBD2. The CDR3 runs to 15 residues. The V segment lost 2 bases and the J segment 5 bases; nucleotides outside the gene matches: 4. Germline CDR1 MNHEY, CDR2 SVGAGI.

This chain joins TRBV18 and TRBJ2-3; tentative D call: TRBD2 (6 bases). The CDR3 runs to 15 residues. Germline lookup yields CDR1 KGHSH and CDR2 LQKENI. Between the trimmed V and J ends, which lost 10 bases and 0 bases, there was a span of 17 bases. CDR3 sequence (DNA): TGTGCCACCTTAGGATGGGACTCTAGCACAGATACGCAGTATTTT. Translated, it gives CATLGWDSSTDTQYF.

The chain is built from TRBV18 and TRBJ2-1; 8 bases match TRBD1. The junction had 6 bases not matched to a gene; V was cut back by 0 bases and J by 2 bases. CDR1 KGHSH and CDR2 LQKENI come from the germline V gene. The CDR3 has 17 residues. DNA for the CDR3: TGTGCCAGCTCACCACCTACCGGGACAGGACCCTACAATGAGCAGTTCTTC. Translating it yields CASSPPTGTGPYNEQFF. Variable domain in full (rest from reference TRBV18 and TRBJ2-1): NAGVMQNPRHLVRRRGQEARLRCSPMKGHSHVYWYRQLPEEGLKFMVYLQKENIIDESGMPKERFSAEFPKEGPSILRIQQVVRGDSAAYFCASSPPTGTGPYNEQFFGPGTRLTVL.

The V call is TRBV19, the J call TRBJ1-5; TRBD1 agrees at 8 bases. With V trimmed by 4 bases and J by 11 bases, 10 bases remained unmatched. The CDR3 length is 14 residues. Germline V gene data show CDR1 as LNHDA and CDR2 as SQIVND (reference sequence). The CDR3 coding sequence is TGTGCCAGTAGTACGGGACAGGTTATTACGGCCCAGCATTTT. Translation: CASSTGQVITAQHF.

This chain links TRBV11-3 with TRBJ2-3; D is unclear. The germline V gene encodes CDR1 SGHNT and CDR2 YENEEA. V was pared by 1 base and J by 3 bases, with 8 bases between. This CDR3 has 14 amino acids. The CDR3 is CASSLGRFTDTQYF. The CDR3 DNA reads TGTGCCAGCAGCTTAGGCCGGTTTACAGATACGCAGTATTTT. Complete variable domain (other parts from reference TRBV11-3 and TRBJ2-3): EAGVVQSPRYKIIEKKQPVAFWCNPISGHNTLYWYLQNLGQGPELLIRYENEEAVDDSQLPKDRFSAERLKGVDSTLKIQPAELGDSAVYLCASSLGRFTDTQYFGPGTRLTVL.

V usage is TRBV28 and J usage is TRBJ2-4; 7 nucleotides align to TRBD2. Germline V lookup: CDR1 MDHEN, CDR2 SYDVKM. The CDR3 loop spans 15 amino acids. Trimming at V came to 5 bases and at J to 1 base, leaving 5 bases not matched to a gene. CDR3: CASSRAGSAKNIQYF. Written as DNA, the CDR3 is TGTGCCAGCAGTAGAGCGGGGTCCGCCAAAAACATTCAGTACTTC.

This sequence joins TRBV30 and TRBJ2-7; D tentatively reads TRBD1 or TRBD2 (5 bases each). V lost 2 bases, J lost 4 bases, and 12 bases lay in between. The CDR3 runs 13 residues. Germline CDR1 GTSNPN, CDR2 SVGIG (reference sequence). CDR3 sequence reads: CAWSPGREYEQYF. The CDR3 bases are TGTGCCTGGAGTCCGGGACGGGAATACGAGCAGTACTTC.